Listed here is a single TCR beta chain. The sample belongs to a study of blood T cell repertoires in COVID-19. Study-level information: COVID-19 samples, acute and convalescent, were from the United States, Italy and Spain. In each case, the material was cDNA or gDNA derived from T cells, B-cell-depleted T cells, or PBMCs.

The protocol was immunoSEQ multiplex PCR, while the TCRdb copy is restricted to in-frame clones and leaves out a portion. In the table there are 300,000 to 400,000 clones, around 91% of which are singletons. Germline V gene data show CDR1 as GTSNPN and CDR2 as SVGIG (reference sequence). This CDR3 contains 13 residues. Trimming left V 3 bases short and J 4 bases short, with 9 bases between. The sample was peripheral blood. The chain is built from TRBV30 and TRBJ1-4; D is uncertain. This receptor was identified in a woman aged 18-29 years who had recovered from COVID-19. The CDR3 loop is CAWSLTLNEKLFF. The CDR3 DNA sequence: TGTGCCTGGAGCCTGACACTTAATGAAAAACTGTTTTTT.